The text below deals with one T cell receptor beta chain. The target of this receptor is not known. No much larger clonotype is one base removed from it; base qualities were not supplied. This sample is drawn from a study of T cell responses to AZD1222 COVID-19 vaccine (dated by TCRdb to the early 2020s). About the investigation overall: Because spike-specific TCR depth and breadth did not differ between the two schedules, AZD1222 recipients who got a second dose at roughly 4 weeks were pooled with those who got a second dose at roughly 12 weeks. Trial participants were enrolled by age into 18-55, 56-69 and 70-plus year subgroups, with roughly 150, 30 and 60 TCR-sequenced participants respectively. TCR sequencing was performed for about 240 trial participants, of whom roughly 200 were given two doses of AZD1222 and 26 were given two doses of MenACWY control vaccine. Here is what the overall study found, with its caveats: No day 14 peak-response samples were available, so repertoires were characterized only after the peak T cell response. Participants were mostly white British and included more females than males, and it was suggested by the authors that clonal diversity may have been underestimated. CD4 TCRs associated with the vaccine covered the entire spike protein, and the dominant responses were in regions 160-218 and 743-854. The 56-69-year group was small, and its depth increase did not reach significance, likely because of low power. Spike-specific TCR breadth and depth rose significantly after two AZD1222 doses compared with day 0 and with MenACWY recipients. Epitopes outside the regions mutated in the B.1.351 and B.1.1.7 variants were reportedly recognized by nearly half of the unique spike-specific TCRs. Conclusions about previously exposed vaccinees are limited, since just six AZD1222 recipients were seropositive for SARS-CoV-2 at baseline.

The sample's time point, from its label and the paper: baseline before first vaccination. The vaccinee samples were drawn from two UK trials, COV001 and COV002, one of which was a single-blind randomized controlled phase 2/3 trial testing AZD1222 (ChAdOx1 nCoV-19) in healthy adults. For TCRbeta chain sequencing, PBMC samples from trial participants were taken at day 0 and at day 28 after the second dose. The CDR3 regions of human TCRbeta chains were analyzed by immunosequencing. The original pipeline was this. Repertoire TCRs were matched against a reference library of SARS-CoV-2-specific TCRs generated with the MIRA antigen-specificity platform. Breadth meant the fraction of unique TCRs that were SARS-CoV-2-associated, whereas depth meant the fraction of total T cells that were SARS-CoV-2-associated. Using the MIRA data, every spike-specific TCR was mapped to the spike region that the TCR reacted to and assigned to either a CD4 or a CD8 class. Log10-transformed breadth and depth values were compared by one-way ANOVA with Sidak's multiple comparisons tests. In TCRdb, the immuneACCESS table is reduced to in-frame sequences with V and J assigned. These tables do not hold every clone; where another copy was compared, an unresolved V gene accounts for under half, and the others remain unexplained. V and J calls and clone size are those listed in that table; D and trimming were worked out from the DNA. This sample lists around 100,000 clones; 90% to 95% were detected once. The ten top clones hold roughly 42% of the sample.

Per the germline V gene, MGHRA is the CDR1 and YSYEKL is the CDR2. There are 16 amino acids in the CDR3, from cysteine to phenylalanine inclusive. Solely the CDR3 DNA is kept, with 48 bases framed from the first base. V sheds 2 bases and J sheds 0 bases, leaving 13 bases between their ends. The V gene is TRBV4-1 and the J gene is TRBJ1-1; TRBD1 is perhaps the D gene, given 6 matching bases. This clonotype was sampled from an adult in good health. The specimen was peripheral blood, collected on day 0 of AZD1222 vaccination. The CDR3 region reads CASSQYPTGLNTEAFF. The nucleotides read TGCGCCAGCAGCCAATACCCTACAGGGCTGAACACTGAAGCTTTCTTT.